These T cell receptor beta chains were read from a single sample in a study of T-cell memory formation after mild COVID-19. In TCRdb, the 5' RACE reads were re-called with MiXCR into one record per CDR3 protein. The sample records fewer than 450,000 distinct CDR3 sequences, 20% to 25% being singletons. The specimen sequenced was PBMCs or a T cell subset sorted from them (not recorded which). The receptors come from an adult woman who had mild COVID-19 (a few samples of this study predate the infection). Cell type and time point are not known. Each CDR3 is given with its conserved first and last residue. The D gene is left open where the match is weak. Only part of the rows carry a size: once, few, many, or a class if the clone is expanded.

TRBV6-5	TRBJ1-2	NA	NA	TGTGCCAGCGGGTTGAACTATGGCTACACCTTC	CASGLNYGYTF
TRBV12-3/TRBV12-4	TRBJ1-4	TRBD1	once	TGTGCCAGCAGCCTAGTCCTGGGACAGGGGGAGGGAAAACTGTTTTTT	CASSLVLGQGEGKLFF
TRBV14	TRBJ2-4	NA	few	TGTGCCAGCAGCCAAGTCCGGGGTCACATTCAGTACTTC	CASSQVRGHIQYF
TRBV20-1	TRBJ1-1	NA	many	TGCAGTGCTAGAGCCTCGGAGGGAGGGGACACTGAAGCTTTCTTT	CSARASEGGDTEAFF
TRBV15	TRBJ2-2	NA	NA	TGTGCCACCAGCCGAGGTCGTATTAAGCTGTTTTTT	CATSRGRIKLFF
TRBV13	TRBJ1-1	TRBD1	few	TGTGCCAGCAGCAGAGGACAGGCGAACACTGAAGCTTTCTTT	CASSRGQANTEAFF
TRBV11-2	TRBJ2-3	NA	NA	TGTGCCAGCAGCGAGACGGCGGCCGCGACTAGCACAGATACGCAGTATTTT	CASSETAAATSTDTQYF
TRBV5-6	TRBJ1-2	TRBD1	NA	TGTGCCAGCAGCTTGTGGGACCGGACAGGGGCCAACTATGGCTACACCTTC	CASSLWDRTGANYGYTF
TRBV5-5	TRBJ2-2	TRBD1	few	TGTGCCAGCAGCTTAACCCCGGGACAGACGAACACCGGGGAGCTGTTTTTT	CASSLTPGQTNTGELFF
TRBV6-1	TRBJ2-3	NA	NA	TGTGCCAGCGTCTTCAGTAGCACAGATACGCAGTATTTT	CASVFSSTDTQYF
TRBV4-3	TRBJ2-1	NA	NA	TGCGCCAGCAGCCAAGATCTAGGTGGGAAGGCGCAGTTCTTC	CASSQDLGGKAQFF
TRBV7-9	TRBJ1-1	NA	few	TGTGCCAGCAGCTTAACCAGCTTATTGGGGAGGGCTGAAGCTTTCTTT	CASSLTSLLGRAEAFF
TRBV20-1	TRBJ2-1	TRBD2	NA	TGCAGTGCTAGAGATTTAGGGCGGGAGTACCTCGATGAGCAGTTCTTC	CSARDLGREYLDEQFF
TRBV5-1	TRBJ2-3	NA	many	TGCGCCAGCAGCGCCGGGCCCGGGGCAGATACGCAGTATTTT	CASSAGPGADTQYF
TRBV5-1	TRBJ2-5	NA	few	TGCGCCAGCAGCTTGTTCGGAGGCGGAGAGACCCAGTACTTC	CASSLFGGGETQYF
TRBV7-3	TRBJ2-1	TRBD2	NA	TGTGCCAGCAGCTCCGGGACTAGCGGGGACAATGAGCAGTTCTTC	CASSSGTSGDNEQFF
TRBV5-1	TRBJ2-7	TRBD1	NA	TGCGCCAGCAGCTTGGTAGGCTCAGGGGGCGACGAGCAGTACTTC	CASSLVGSGGDEQYF
TRBV11-2	TRBJ2-5	NA	few	TGTGCCAGCAGCTCGATCTCTGGCAGGGCGAAAGTGGAGACCCAGTACTTC	CASSSISGRAKVETQYF
TRBV3-1	TRBJ2-7	TRBD2	NA	TGTGCCAGCAGCCGGCGGGGGACCTACGAGCAGTACTTC	CASSRRGTYEQYF
TRBV11-2	TRBJ2-1	TRBD2	many	TGTGCCAGCAGCTTAGGTCTAGCGGGAGGGCGCAATGAGCAGTTCTTC	CASSLGLAGGRNEQFF
TRBV7-2	TRBJ2-7	TRBD2	many	TGTGCCAGCAGCTTAGGGCGGGGACTAGCGGGAGCCCCCCTAGGCGAGCAGTACTTC	CASSLGRGLAGAPLGEQYF
TRBV2	TRBJ1-5	NA	NA	TGTGCCAGCAGTGATGGACAGAAGCATCAGCCCCAGCATTTT	CASSDGQKHQPQHF
TRBV7-9	TRBJ2-7	TRBD1	few	TGTGCCAGCAGCTTCAACCCTTCAACAGGGGCGGACTACGAGCAGTACTTC	CASSFNPSTGADYEQYF
TRBV30	TRBJ2-5	NA	few	TGTGCCTGGAGTTGGGGACTTGGAGAGACCCAGTACTTC	CAWSWGLGETQYF
TRBV7-6	TRBJ2-5	TRBD2	NA	TGTGCCAGCAGCACCGGGACTAGCCGCATCACCCAGTACTTC	CASSTGTSRITQYF
TRBV5-1	TRBJ1-1	NA	many	TGTGCCAGCAGCCGGGGGGGGAACACTGAAGCTTTCTTT	CASSRGGNTEAFF
TRBV4-3	TRBJ2-3	TRBD2	NA	TGCGCCAGCAGCCCCACAGCGGGAGCGGGGACAGATACGCAGTATTTT	CASSPTAGAGTDTQYF
TRBV19	TRBJ2-1	NA	NA	TGTGCCAGTAGTAGGCCACTAGAATACGGTTACAATGAGCAGTTCTTC	CASSRPLEYGYNEQFF
TRBV11-2	TRBJ2-1	NA	NA	TGTGCCAGCAGCTTAGCGGGGAGGAATTTGGATGAGCAGTTCTTC	CASSLAGRNLDEQFF
TRBV5-1	TRBJ1-1	TRBD1	NA	TGCGCCAGCAGCTTGGCGACCTCAGGGGGCACTGAAGCTTTCTTT	CASSLATSGGTEAFF
TRBV20-1	TRBJ2-2	NA	once	TGCAGTGCTAGACCGCAGGGGAACACCGGGGAGCTGTTTTTT	CSARPQGNTGELFF
TRBV5-1	TRBJ2-3	NA	few	TGCGCCAGCAGCACAGGACTAAGCACAGATACGCAGTATTTT	CASSTGLSTDTQYF
TRBV25-1	TRBJ2-5	NA	NA	TGTGCCAGCAGCCCTTGGTCAGGGAAAGAGACCCAGTACTTC	CASSPWSGKETQYF
TRBV5-1	TRBJ2-5	NA	NA	TGCGCCAGCAGCTTGGCCGAGAGGAGGGCGCTTGGGGAGACCCAGTACTTC	CASSLAERRALGETQYF
TRBV7-9	TRBJ2-5	NA	NA	TGTGCCAGCAGCTTAAAGGGAGAGGGGCCGAGAGAGACCCAGTACTTC	CASSLKGEGPRETQYF
TRBV7-2	TRBJ1-1	NA	NA	TGTGCCAGCAGCCCATCGTGGGCCAACACTGAAGCTTTCTTT	CASSPSWANTEAFF
TRBV7-9	TRBJ1-1	NA	NA	TGTGCCAGCGGAGGGGTTGAAGCTTTCTTT	CASGGVEAFF
TRBV19	TRBJ2-3	NA	NA	TGTGCCAGTAGTAACCTGGATGGAGATACGCAGTATTTT	CASSNLDGDTQYF
TRBV7-2	TRBJ2-1	NA	NA	TGTGCCAGCAGCAAAGAGTCCCACAATGAGCAGTTCTTC	CASSKESHNEQFF
TRBV5-1	TRBJ2-3	NA	NA	TGCGCCAGCAGCTGGCTGGGCCCACCCACAGATACGCAGTATTTT	CASSWLGPPTDTQYF
TRBV29-1	TRBJ1-2	NA	NA	TGCAGCGTTGAAGGAAATCCGGGAGACCACAGGGCCGGCTACACCTTC	CSVEGNPGDHRAGYTF
TRBV20-1	TRBJ2-1	TRBD1	NA	TGCAGTGCTAGATGGGTAACAGGGGGGAATGAGCAGTTCTTC	CSARWVTGGNEQFF
TRBV28	TRBJ2-3	NA	many	TGTGCCAGCAGTCCGCCGGCCAAACACACAGATACGCAGTATTTT	CASSPPAKHTDTQYF
TRBV5-1	TRBJ2-2	TRBD1	NA	TGCGCCAGCAGCTCACTGGAGGACAGGCTTGTCACCGGGGAGCTGTTTTTT	CASSSLEDRLVTGELFF
TRBV15	TRBJ2-5	TRBD2	NA	TGTGCCACCAGCAGAGCGATAGGCGGGGGGAAAGAGACCCAGTACTTC	CATSRAIGGGKETQYF
TRBV27	TRBJ2-7	TRBD2	many	TGTGCCAGCAGTCCCGTAGCGGGAGGGATCGACGAGCAGTACTTC	CASSPVAGGIDEQYF
TRBV20-1	TRBJ1-2	TRBD1	NA	TGCAGTGCTTGGGACAGGGTTACTAACTATGGCTACACCTTC	CSAWDRVTNYGYTF
TRBV7-3	TRBJ2-3	NA	NA	TGTGCCAGCAGCGAGAGAGAGAGCACAGATACGCAGTATTTT	CASSERESTDTQYF
TRBV20-1	TRBJ2-1	TRBD1	few	TGCAGTGCCGCCCACCGGGACAGGGACAATGAGCAGTTCTTC	CSAAHRDRDNEQFF
TRBV3-1	TRBJ2-1	NA	many	TGTGCCAGCAGCCTAGCGCGCACCGGACACATTGAGCAGTTCTTC	CASSLARTGHIEQFF
TRBV6-5	TRBJ2-7	NA	NA	TGTGCCAGCAGTTACGTAGGGGAGGCCTACGAGCAGTACTTC	CASSYVGEAYEQYF
TRBV15	TRBJ2-7	NA	once	TGTGCCACCAGCAAAGGGAGTCGGGACCACGAGCAGTACTTC	CATSKGSRDHEQYF
TRBV15	TRBJ2-3	NA	few	TGTGCCACCAGCAGAGGAGGGAGCACAGATACGCAGTATTTT	CATSRGGSTDTQYF
TRBV3-1	TRBJ2-1	NA	NA	TGTGCCAGCAGCCAAGAGTTCCATGGGACAGGGCATCTAGCGGGAGAGGATGAGCAGTTCTTC	CASSQEFHGTGHLAGEDEQFF
TRBV7-3	TRBJ1-1	TRBD1	NA	TGTGCCAGCAGCTTAACGTCGGGACAGGGCAGTGAAGCTTTCTTT	CASSLTSGQGSEAFF